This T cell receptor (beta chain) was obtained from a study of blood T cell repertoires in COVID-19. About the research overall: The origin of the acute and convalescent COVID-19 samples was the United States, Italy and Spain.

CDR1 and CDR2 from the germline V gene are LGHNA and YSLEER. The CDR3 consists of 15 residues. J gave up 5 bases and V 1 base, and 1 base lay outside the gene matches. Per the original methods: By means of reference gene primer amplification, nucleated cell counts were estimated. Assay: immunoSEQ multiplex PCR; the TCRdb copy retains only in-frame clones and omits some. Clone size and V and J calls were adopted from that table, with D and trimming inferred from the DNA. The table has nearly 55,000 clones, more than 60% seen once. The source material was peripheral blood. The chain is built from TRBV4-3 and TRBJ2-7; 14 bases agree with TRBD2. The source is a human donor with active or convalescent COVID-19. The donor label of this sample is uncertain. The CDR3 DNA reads TGCGCCAGCAGCCAAGCGACTAGCGGGAGGGACGAGCAGTACTTC. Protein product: CASSQATSGRDEQYF.